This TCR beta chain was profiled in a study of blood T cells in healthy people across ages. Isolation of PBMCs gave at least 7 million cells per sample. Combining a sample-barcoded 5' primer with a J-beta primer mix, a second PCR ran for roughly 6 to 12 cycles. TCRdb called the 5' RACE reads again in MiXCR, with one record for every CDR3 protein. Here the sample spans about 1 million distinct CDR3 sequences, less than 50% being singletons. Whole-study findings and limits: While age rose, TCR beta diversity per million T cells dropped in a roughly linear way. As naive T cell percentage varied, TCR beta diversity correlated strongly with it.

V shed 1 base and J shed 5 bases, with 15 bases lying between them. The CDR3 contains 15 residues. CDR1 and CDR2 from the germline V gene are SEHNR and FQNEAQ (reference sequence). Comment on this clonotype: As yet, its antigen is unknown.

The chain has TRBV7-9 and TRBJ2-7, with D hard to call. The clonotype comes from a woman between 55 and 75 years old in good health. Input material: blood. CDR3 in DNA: TGTGCCAGCAGCTTAGTTTCTACGGCAGGAAACGAGCAGTACTTC. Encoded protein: CASSLVSTAGNEQYF.